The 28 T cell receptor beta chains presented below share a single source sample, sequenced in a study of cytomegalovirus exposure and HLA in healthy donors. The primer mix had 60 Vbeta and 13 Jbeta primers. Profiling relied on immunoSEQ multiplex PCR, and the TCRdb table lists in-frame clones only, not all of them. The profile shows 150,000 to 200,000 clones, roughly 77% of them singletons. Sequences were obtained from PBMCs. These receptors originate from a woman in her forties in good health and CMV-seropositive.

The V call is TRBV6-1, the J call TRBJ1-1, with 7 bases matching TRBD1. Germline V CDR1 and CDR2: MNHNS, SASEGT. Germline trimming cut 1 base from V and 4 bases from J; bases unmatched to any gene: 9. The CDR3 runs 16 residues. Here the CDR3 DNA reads TGTGCCAGCAGTGAAGAGGGACAGCGCTTGAGCACTGAAGCTTTCTTT. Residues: CASSEEGQRLSTEAFF.

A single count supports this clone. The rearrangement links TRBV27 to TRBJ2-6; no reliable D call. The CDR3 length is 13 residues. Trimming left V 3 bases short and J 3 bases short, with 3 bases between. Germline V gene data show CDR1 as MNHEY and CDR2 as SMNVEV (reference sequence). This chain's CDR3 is CASSFNGANVLTF. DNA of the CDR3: TGTGCCAGCAGTTTCAATGGGGCCAACGTCCTGACTTTC.

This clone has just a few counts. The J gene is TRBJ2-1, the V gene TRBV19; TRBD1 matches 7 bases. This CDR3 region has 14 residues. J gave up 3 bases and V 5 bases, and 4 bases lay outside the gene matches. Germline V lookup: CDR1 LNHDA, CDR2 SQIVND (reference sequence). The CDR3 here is CASSRGGRYNEQFF. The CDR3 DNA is TGTGCCAGTAGTCGAGGGGGCCGCTACAATGAGCAGTTCTTC.

The CDR3 bases are TGCGCCAGCAGCCAAGCGCGGGGGTACGAGCAGTACTTC. This gives the protein CASSQARGYEQYF. The chain links TRBV4-1 to TRBJ2-7, with 7 bases fitting TRBD2. The CDR3 consists of 13 residues. The ends lost 1 base at V and 4 bases at J; junction bases unmatched: 1. The germline V gene has CDR1 MGHRA and CDR2 YSYEKL.

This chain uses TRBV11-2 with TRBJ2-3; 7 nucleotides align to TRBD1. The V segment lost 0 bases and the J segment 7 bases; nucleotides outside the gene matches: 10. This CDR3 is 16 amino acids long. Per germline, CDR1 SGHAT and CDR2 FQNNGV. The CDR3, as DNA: TGTGCCAGCAGCTTAGATTTGAGGCAGGGGGTTAATACGCAGTATTTT. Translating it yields CASSLDLRQGVNTQYF.

CDR3: CASSPIDRGLGGELFF. Written as DNA, the CDR3 is TGTGCCAGTAGTCCGATTGACAGGGGGCTTGGCGGGGAGCTGTTTTTT. The rearrangement uses TRBV19 and TRBJ2-2, with TRBD1 matching over 10 bases. Germline values: CDR1 LNHDA, CDR2 SQIVND (reference sequence). The CDR3 length is 16 residues. V lost 5 bases and J lost 7; bases outside the gene matches: 10.

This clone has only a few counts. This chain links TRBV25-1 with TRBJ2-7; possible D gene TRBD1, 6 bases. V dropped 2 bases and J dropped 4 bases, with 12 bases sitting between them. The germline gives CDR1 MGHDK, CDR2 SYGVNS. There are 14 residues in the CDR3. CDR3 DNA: TGTGCCAGCAGTGAAGGGACAAAGCGTTACGAGCAGTACTTC. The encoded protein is CASSEGTKRYEQYF.

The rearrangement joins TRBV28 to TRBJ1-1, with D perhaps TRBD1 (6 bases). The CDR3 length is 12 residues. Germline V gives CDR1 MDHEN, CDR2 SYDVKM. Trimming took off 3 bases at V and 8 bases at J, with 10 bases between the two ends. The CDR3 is CASSFGGGEAFF. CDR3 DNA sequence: TGTGCCAGCAGTTTCGGGGGGGGCGAAGCTTTCTTT.

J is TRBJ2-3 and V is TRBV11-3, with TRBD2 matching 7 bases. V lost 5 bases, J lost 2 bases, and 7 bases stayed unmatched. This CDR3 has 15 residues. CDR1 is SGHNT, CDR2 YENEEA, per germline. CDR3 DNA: TGTGCCAGCAGCCCCCACAGCGGGGTCACAGATACGCAGTATTTT. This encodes CASSPHSGVTDTQYF.

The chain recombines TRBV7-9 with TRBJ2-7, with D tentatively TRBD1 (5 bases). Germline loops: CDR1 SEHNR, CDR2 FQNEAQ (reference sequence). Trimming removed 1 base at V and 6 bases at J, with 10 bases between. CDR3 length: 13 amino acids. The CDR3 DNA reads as TGTGCCAGCAGCTTAGACTCAGGGCCCGAGCAGTACTTC. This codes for CASSLDSGPEQYF.

The CDR3 region is CASSWGAVGALWGGSDTDTQYF. CDR3 nucleotide sequence: TGTGCCAGCAGTTGGGGGGCAGTTGGAGCTCTTTGGGGCGGGAGTGATACAGATACGCAGTATTTT. The V call is TRBV28, the J call TRBJ2-3; perhaps TRBD2 as D (7 bases). CDR3 length: 22 amino acids. The V gene's germline CDR1 is MDHEN and CDR2 SYDVKM. Trimming removed 4 bases from V and 3 bases from J, with 35 bases in between.

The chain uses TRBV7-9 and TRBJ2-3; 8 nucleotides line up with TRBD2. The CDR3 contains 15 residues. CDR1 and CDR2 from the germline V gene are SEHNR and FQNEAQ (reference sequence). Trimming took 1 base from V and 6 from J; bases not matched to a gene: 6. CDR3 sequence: CASSLVGGRTDTQYF. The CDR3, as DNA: TGTGCCAGCAGCTTAGTCGGCGGGAGGACCGATACGCAGTATTTT.

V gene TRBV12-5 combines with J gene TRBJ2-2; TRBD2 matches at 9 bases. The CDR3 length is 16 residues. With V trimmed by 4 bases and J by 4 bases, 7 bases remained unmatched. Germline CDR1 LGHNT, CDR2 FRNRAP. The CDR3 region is CASGSQREDVTGELFF. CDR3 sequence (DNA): TGTGCTAGTGGTTCCCAGCGGGAGGACGTCACCGGGGAGCTGTTTTTT.

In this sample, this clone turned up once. CDR3 nucleotide sequence: TGTGCCAGCAACCCTCGCAGGGGGTGGCATGAGCAGTTCTTC. It translates to CASNPRRGWHEQFF. The chain employs TRBV2 and TRBJ2-1; 7 nucleotides agree with TRBD1. The CDR3 is 14 amino acids. Germline loops: CDR1 SNHLY, CDR2 FYNNEI. V was clipped by 7 bases and J by 8 bases; unmatched bases: 11. The full variable domain, its missing parts supplied by reference TRBV2 and TRBJ2-1, is EPEVTQTPSHQVTQMGQEVILRCVPISNHLYFYWYRQILGQKVEFLVSFYNNEISEKSEIFDDQFSVERPDGSNFTLKIRSTKLEDSAMYFCASNPRRGWHEQFFGPGTRLTVL.

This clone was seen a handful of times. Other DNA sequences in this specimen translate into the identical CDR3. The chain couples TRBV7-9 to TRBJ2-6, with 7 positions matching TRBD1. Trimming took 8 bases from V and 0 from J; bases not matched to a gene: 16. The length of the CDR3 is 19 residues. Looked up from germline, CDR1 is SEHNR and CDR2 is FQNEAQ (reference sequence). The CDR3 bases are TGTGCCAGCGCCGGCGGTACTCTGAGACAGGGCTCTGGGGCCAACGTCCTGACTTTC. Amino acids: CASAGGTLRQGSGANVLTF. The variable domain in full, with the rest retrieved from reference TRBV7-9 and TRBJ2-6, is DTGVSQNPRHKITKRGQNVTFRCDPISEHNRLYWYRQTLGQGPEFLTYFQNEAQLEKSRLLSDRFSAERPKGSFSTLEIQRTEQGDSAMYLCASAGGTLRQGSGANVLTFGAGSRLTVL.

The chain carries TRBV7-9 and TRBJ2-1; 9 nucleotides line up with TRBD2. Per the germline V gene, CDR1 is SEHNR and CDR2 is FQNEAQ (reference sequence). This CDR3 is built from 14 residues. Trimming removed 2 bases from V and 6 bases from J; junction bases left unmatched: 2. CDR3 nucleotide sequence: TGTGCCAGCAGCTTAATGCGGGAGGGCAATGAGCAGTTCTTC. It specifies CASSLMREGNEQFF.

In DNA, the CDR3 is TGTGCCAGCAGCTTGCGGTTGACTCCGAGCCCTTCCGAGCAGTACTTC. This sequence encodes CASSLRLTPSPSEQYF. The chain links TRBV5-6 to TRBJ2-7; D is uncertain. The ends were cut back, 1 base at V and 6 bases at J, with 20 bases in the middle. The germline V gene has CDR1 SGHDT and CDR2 YYEEEE. The CDR3 sequence is 16 residues long.

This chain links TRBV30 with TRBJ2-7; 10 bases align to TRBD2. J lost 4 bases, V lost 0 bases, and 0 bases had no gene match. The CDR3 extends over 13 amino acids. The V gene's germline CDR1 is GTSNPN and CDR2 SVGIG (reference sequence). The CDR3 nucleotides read TGTGCCTGGAGTGTACTAGCGGGATACGAGCAGTACTTC. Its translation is CAWSVLAGYEQYF.

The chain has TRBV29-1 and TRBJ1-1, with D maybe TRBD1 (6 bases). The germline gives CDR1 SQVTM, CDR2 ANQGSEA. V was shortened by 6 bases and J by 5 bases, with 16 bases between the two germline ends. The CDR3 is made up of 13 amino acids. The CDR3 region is CSVTPGHGTEAFF. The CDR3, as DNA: TGCAGCGTGACCCCGGGACATGGAACTGAAGCTTTCTTT.

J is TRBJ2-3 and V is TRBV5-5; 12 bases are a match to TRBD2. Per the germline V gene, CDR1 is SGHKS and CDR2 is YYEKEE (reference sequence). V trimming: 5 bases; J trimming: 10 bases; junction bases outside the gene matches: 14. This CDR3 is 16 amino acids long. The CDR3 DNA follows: TGTGCCAGCAGTTCACCGACTAGCGGGGGCACTACCGCGCAGTATTTT. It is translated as CASSSPTSGGTTAQYF.

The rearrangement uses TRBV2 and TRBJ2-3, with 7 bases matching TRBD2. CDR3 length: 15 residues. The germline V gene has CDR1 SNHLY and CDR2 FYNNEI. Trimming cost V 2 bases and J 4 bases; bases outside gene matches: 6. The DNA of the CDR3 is TGTGCCAGCAGTGAATTTGGCGGGAGTTCAGATACGCAGTATTTT. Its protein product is CASSEFGGSSDTQYF.

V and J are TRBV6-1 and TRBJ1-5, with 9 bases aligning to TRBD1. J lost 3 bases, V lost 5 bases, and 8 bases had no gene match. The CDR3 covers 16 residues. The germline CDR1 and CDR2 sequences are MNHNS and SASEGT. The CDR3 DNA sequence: TGTGCCAGCAGTAAAGGGACAGGGCCCTCCAATCAGCCCCAGCATTTT. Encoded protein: CASSKGTGPSNQPQHF.

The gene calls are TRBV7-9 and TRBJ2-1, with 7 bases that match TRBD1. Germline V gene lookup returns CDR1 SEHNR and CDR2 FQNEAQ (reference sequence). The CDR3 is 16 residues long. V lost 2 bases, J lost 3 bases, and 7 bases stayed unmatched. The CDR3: CASSLTRGTDYNEQFF. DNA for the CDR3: TGTGCCAGCAGCTTAACTAGGGGGACAGACTACAATGAGCAGTTCTTC.

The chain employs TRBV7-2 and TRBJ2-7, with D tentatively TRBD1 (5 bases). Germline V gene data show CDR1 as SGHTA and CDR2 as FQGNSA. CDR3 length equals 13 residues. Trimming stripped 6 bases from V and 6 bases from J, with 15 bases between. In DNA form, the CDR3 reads TGTGCCAGCAGGGGGTCTGGAAGGGGCGAGCAGTACTTC. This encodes CASRGSGRGEQYF.

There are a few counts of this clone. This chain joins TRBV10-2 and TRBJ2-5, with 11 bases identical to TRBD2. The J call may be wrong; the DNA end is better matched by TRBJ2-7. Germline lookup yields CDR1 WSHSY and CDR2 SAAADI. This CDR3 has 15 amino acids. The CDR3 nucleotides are TGCGCCAGCAGTCCGAGACTAGCGGGATCCTACGAGCAGTACTTC. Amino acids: CASSPRLAGSYEQYF.

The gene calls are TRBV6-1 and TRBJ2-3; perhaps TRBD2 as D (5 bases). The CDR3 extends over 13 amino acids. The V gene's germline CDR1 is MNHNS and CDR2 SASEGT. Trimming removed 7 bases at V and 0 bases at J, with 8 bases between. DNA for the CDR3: TGTGCCAGCAACGACTATAGCACAGATACGCAGTATTTT. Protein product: CASNDYSTDTQYF.

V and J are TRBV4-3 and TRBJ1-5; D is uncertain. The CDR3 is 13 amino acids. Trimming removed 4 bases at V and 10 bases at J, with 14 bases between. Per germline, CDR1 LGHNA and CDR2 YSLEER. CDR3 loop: CASSPAVYRPQHF. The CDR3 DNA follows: TGCGCCAGCAGCCCAGCAGTATACAGACCCCAGCATTTT.

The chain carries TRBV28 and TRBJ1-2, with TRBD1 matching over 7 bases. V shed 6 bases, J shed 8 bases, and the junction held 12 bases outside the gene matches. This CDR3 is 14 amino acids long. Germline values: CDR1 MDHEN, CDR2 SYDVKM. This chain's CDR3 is CASSRTATGRGYTF. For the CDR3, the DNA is TGTGCCAGCAGCCGTACCGCGACAGGGAGAGGCTACACCTTC.